This T cell receptor beta chain was retrieved from a study of monozygotic twins with inflammatory bowel disease. TCRalpha along with TCRbeta cDNA was subjected to two nested PCRs lasting approximately 16 and 10 cycles. TCRdb reprocessed the 5' RACE reads and keeps a single row for each CDR3 protein, giving no DNA. The sample has 400,000 to 500,000 distinct CDR3 sequences. The CDR3 spans 12 residues. Germline CDR1 and CDR2: SQVTM and ANQGSEA. The sequencing sample was made of blood. This rearrangement joins TRBV29-1 to TRBJ2-3. This TCR was recovered from a human donor with ulcerative colitis or Crohn's disease, or a healthy co-twin of an affected twin (not recorded which). The CDR3 sequence: CSVEGFADTQYF.